What follows are 8 T cell receptor beta chains derived from one specimen sequenced in a study of cytomegalovirus exposure and HLA in healthy donors. It was with 60 Vbeta and 13 Jbeta primers that the PCR ran. Sequencing used immunoSEQ multiplex PCR; TCRdb keeps in-frame clones, though not all of them. The sample yields about 160,000 clones, roughly four fifths seen once. The sample taken for sequencing was PBMCs. These TCRs come from a female donor in good health and CMV-seronegative.

The sample holds one count of this clone. The genes are TRBV6-5 and TRBJ1-4; D may be TRBD1 (5 bases). Trimming shortened V by 6 bases and J by 2 bases, and 10 bases separated the two germline ends. There are 14 residues in the CDR3. The germline CDR1 and CDR2 sequences are MNHEY and SVGAGI. The CDR3 DNA follows: TGTGCCAGCAGCTACGGGGCGACTAATGAAAAACTGTTTTTT. It specifies CASSYGATNEKLFF.

V and J are TRBV29-1 and TRBJ1-1; perhaps TRBD1 as D (6 bases). The CDR3 has 13 amino acids. The germline V gene encodes CDR1 SQVTM and CDR2 ANQGSEA. V was shortened by 6 bases and J by 0 bases, with 11 bases between the two germline ends. CDR3 coding DNA: TGCAGCGTACACCGGGACATGAACACTGAAGCTTTCTTT. Protein product: CSVHRDMNTEAFF. The full variable domain, in which reference TRBV29-1 and TRBJ1-1 provide the parts outside the CDR3, is SAVISQKPSRDICQRGTSLTIQCQVDSQVTMMFWYRQQPGQSLTLIATANQGSEATYESGFVIDKFPISRPNLTFSTLTVSNMSPEDSSIYLCSVHRDMNTEAFFGQGTRLTVV.

The chain recombines TRBV7-3 with TRBJ2-2, with TRBD2 matching 12 bases. From germline, CDR1 is SGHTA and CDR2 FQGTGA. V lost 5 bases and J lost 0; bases outside the gene matches: 4. The CDR3 loop spans 17 amino acids. The CDR3 DNA sequence: TGTGCCAGCAGCACCCCTAGCGGGAGGGCGAACACCGGGGAGCTGTTTTTT. Its protein product is CASSTPSGRANTGELFF.

This clone was found a few times. The chain links TRBV7-9 to TRBJ2-4; TRBD1 might be the D (6 bases). CDR3 length: 16 amino acids. V lost 1 base to trimming and J lost 3 bases, with 13 bases between them. Per germline, CDR1 SEHNR and CDR2 FQNEAQ (reference sequence). CDR3 nucleotides: TGTGCCAGCAGCTTAGTTCAGGGGTTCTACAAAAACATTCAGTACTTC. Translation gives CASSLVQGFYKNIQYF.

On this clone itself: As the CDR3 is not closed by the conserved phenylalanine or tryptophan, this likely results from a read error. The chain is built from TRBV2 and TRBJ2-7; 10 nucleotides agree with TRBD2. Germline values: CDR1 SNHLY, CDR2 FYNNEI. V lost 6 bases, J lost 5 bases, and 10 bases stayed unmatched. The CDR3 spans 15 residues. This CDR3 reads CASRAGRAGGNEQYL. The CDR3 DNA reads as TGTGCCAGCAGAGCGGGTCGAGCGGGGGGGAACGAGCAGTACCTC.

V usage is TRBV19 and J usage is TRBJ1-5, with D possibly being TRBD1 (5 bases). CDR3 length: 10 residues. CDR1 is LNHDA, CDR2 SQIVND, per germline (reference sequence). Written as DNA, the CDR3 is TGTGCGGGGGGATATCAGCCCCAGCATTTT. Translating it yields CAGGYQPQHF.

The chain combines TRBV5-1 with TRBJ1-1; D remains ambiguous. The V gene's germline CDR1 is SGHRS and CDR2 YFSETQ. CDR3 length: 14 amino acids. Trimming left V 3 bases short and J 0 bases short, with 9 bases between. Written as DNA, the CDR3 is TGCGCCAGCAGCTCCCTCAGTCTGAACACTGAAGCTTTCTTT. Translating gives CASSSLSLNTEAFF.

This sequence joins TRBV4-3 and TRBJ1-2; 12 positions match TRBD1. This CDR3 has 15 amino acids. Germline V gene sequence: CDR1 LGHNA, CDR2 YSLEER. J gave up 8 bases and V 1 base, and 5 bases lay outside the gene matches. The CDR3 loop is CASSQVGTGGDGYTF. In DNA form, the CDR3 reads TGCGCCAGCAGCCAAGTAGGGACAGGGGGCGACGGCTACACCTTC.